This T cell receptor (beta chain) was captured in a study of blood T cell repertoires in COVID-19. On the study more broadly: Collection of acute and convalescent COVID-19 samples took place in the United States, Italy and Spain. In each case, the material was cDNA or gDNA derived from T cells, B-cell-depleted T cells, or PBMCs.

Germline values: CDR1 MNHEY, CDR2 SMNVEV (reference sequence). Trimming shortened V by 4 bases and J by 8 bases, and 17 bases separated the two germline ends. CDR3 length equals 14 residues. Per the original methods: Estimated nucleated cell counts came from reference gene primer amplification. Clones were read by immunoSEQ multiplex PCR, and TCRdb kept only the in-frame ones, dropping some. V, J and clone size reflect that table, while D and trimming were determined from the DNA. The sample records under 150,000 clones, approximately 90% being singletons. This clonotype was obtained from a woman in her forties or fifties with acute or convalescent COVID-19. Sequenced input: peripheral blood. The chain has TRBV27 and TRBJ1-1, with TRBD1 as a possible D gene (5 bases). The CDR3 DNA reads as TGTGCCAGCAGTTCACTCAGGGTAGGATCCGAAGCTTTCTTT. It codes for CASSSLRVGSEAFF.